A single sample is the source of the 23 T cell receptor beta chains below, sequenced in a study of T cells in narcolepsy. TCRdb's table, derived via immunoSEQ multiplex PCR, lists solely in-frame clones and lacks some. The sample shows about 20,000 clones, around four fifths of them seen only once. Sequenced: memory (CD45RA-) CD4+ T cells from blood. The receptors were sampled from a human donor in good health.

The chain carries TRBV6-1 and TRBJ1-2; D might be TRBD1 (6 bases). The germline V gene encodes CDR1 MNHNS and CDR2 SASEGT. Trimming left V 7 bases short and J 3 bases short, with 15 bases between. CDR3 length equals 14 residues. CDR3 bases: TGTGCCAGCACCAAACAGGGATCCTACTATGGCTACACCTTC. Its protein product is CASTKQGSYYGYTF.

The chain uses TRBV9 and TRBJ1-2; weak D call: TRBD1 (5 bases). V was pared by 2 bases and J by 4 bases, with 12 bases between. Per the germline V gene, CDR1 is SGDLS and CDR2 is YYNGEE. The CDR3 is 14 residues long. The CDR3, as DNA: TGTGCCAGCAGCGTGACAGCTACATTCTATGGCTACACCTTC. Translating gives CASSVTATFYGYTF.

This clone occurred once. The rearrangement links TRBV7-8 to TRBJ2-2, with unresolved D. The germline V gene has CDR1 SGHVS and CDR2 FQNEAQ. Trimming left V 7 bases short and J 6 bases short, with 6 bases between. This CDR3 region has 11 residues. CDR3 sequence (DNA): TGTGCCAGCACGCCGTCCGGGGAGCTGTTTTTT. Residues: CASTPSGELFF. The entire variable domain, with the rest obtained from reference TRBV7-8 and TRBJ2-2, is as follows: GAGVSQSPRYKVAKRGQDVALRCDPISGHVSLFWYQQALGQGPEFLTYFQNEAQLDKSGLPSDRFFAERPEGSVSTLKIQRTQQEDSAVYLCASTPSGELFFGEGSRLTVL.

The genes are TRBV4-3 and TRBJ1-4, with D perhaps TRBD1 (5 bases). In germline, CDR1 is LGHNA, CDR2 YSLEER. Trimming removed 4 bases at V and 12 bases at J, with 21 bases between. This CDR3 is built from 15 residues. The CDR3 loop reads CASSRQAGTRVELFF. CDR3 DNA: TGCGCCAGCAGCCGGCAAGCCGGGACTAGGGTTGAACTGTTTTTT.

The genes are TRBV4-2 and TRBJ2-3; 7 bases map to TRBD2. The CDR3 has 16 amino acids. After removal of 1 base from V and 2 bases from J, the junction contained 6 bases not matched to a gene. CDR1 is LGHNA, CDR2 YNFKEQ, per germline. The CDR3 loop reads CASSQASSGFTDTQYF. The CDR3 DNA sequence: TGTGCCAGCAGCCAAGCGTCTAGCGGCTTCACAGATACGCAGTATTTT.

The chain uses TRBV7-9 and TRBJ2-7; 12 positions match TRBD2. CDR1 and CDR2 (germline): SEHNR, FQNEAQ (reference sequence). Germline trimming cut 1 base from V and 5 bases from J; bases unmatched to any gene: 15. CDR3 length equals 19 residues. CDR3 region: CASSLGRLAGGPVQNEQYF. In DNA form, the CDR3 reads TGTGCCAGCAGCTTAGGTAGGCTAGCGGGAGGGCCTGTCCAAAACGAGCAGTACTTC. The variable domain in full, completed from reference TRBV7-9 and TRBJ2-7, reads DTGVSQNPRHKITKRGQNVTFRCDPISEHNRLYWYRQTLGQGPEFLTYFQNEAQLEKSRLLSDRFSAERPKGSFSTLEIQRTEQGDSAMYLCASSLGRLAGGPVQNEQYFGPGTRLTVT.

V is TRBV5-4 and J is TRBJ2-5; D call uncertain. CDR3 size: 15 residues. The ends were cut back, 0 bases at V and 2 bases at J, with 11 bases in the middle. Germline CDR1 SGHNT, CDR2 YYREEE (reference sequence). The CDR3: CASSLASGLQETQYF. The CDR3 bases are TGTGCCAGCAGCTTGGCGTCAGGTCTACAAGAGACCCAGTACTTC.

Written as DNA, the CDR3 is TGTGCCAGCAGCCCCGGAGGGAATTCACCCCTCCACTTT. Protein: CASSPGGNSPLHF. The chain links TRBV7-2 to TRBJ1-6; no firm D call. The V gene lost 5 bases and the J gene lost 7 bases, with 9 bases spanning the gap. Germline CDR1 is SGHTA and CDR2 is FQGNSA. CDR3 length equals 13 residues.

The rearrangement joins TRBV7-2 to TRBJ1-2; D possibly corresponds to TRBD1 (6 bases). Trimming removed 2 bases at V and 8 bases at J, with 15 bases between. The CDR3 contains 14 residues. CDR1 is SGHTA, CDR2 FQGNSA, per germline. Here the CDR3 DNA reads TGTGCCAGCAGCTTATCGTGGACAGTCGGCGGCTACACCTTC. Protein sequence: CASSLSWTVGGYTF.

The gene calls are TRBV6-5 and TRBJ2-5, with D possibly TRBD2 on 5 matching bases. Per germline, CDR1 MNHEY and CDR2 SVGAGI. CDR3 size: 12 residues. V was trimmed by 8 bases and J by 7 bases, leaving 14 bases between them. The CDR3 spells CASAGRGTTQYF. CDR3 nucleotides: TGTGCCAGCGCTGGACGGGGAACGACCCAGTACTTC.

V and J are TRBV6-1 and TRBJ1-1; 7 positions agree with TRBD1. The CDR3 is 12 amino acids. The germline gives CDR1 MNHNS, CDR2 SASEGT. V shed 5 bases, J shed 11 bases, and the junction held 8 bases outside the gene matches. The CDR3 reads CASSLDRAGAFF. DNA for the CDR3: TGTGCCAGCAGTCTTGACAGGGCTGGGGCTTTCTTT.

CDR3 region: CSARIYNEQFF. The CDR3 bases are TGCAGTGCTAGAATCTACAATGAGCAGTTCTTC. The V call is TRBV20-1, the J call TRBJ2-1; D ambiguous. The CDR3 has 11 amino acids. Germline assignment: CDR1 DFQATT and CDR2 SNEGSKA (reference sequence). Between the trimmed V and J ends, which lost 2 bases and 3 bases, there was a span of 2 bases.

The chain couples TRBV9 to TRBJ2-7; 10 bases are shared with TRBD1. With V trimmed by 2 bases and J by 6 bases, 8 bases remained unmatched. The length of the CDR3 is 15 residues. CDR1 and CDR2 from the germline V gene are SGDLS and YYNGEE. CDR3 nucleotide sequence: TGTGCCAGCAGCGTTTACCCCGGGACAGGGGCCGAGCAGTACTTC. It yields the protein CASSVYPGTGAEQYF.

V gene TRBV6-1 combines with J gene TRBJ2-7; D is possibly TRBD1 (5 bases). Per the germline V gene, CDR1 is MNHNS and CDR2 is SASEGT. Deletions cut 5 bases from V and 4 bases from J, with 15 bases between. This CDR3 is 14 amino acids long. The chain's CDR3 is CASSSGMALYEQYF. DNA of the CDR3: TGTGCCAGCAGTTCAGGGATGGCTCTTTACGAGCAGTACTTC.

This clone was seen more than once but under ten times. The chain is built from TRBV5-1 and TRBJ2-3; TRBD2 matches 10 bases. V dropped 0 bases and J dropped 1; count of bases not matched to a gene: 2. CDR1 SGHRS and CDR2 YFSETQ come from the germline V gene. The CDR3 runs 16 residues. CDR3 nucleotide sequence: TGCGCCAGCAGCTTGGCTACTAGCGGGGGCACAGATACGCAGTATTTT. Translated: CASSLATSGGTDTQYF.

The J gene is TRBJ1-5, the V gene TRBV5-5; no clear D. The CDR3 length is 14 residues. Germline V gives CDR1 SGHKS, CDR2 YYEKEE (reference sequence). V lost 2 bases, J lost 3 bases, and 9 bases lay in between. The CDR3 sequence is CASSFSGDNQPQHF. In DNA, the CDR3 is TGTGCCAGCAGCTTTTCCGGTGACAATCAGCCCCAGCATTTT.

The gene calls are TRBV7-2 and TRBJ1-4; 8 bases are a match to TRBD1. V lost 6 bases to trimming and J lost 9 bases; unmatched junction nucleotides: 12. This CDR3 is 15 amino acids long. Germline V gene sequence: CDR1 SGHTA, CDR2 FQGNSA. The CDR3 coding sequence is TGTGCCAGCAGTTTTGCCTCGGGGACAGGCCAAAAACTGTTTTTT. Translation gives CASSFASGTGQKLFF.

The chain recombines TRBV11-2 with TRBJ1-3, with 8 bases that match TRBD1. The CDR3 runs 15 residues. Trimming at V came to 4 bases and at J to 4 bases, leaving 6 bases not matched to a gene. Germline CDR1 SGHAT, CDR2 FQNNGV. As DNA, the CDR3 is TGTGCCAGCAGCTCGCACAGGGGGGGAGGAAACACCATATATTTT. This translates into CASSSHRGGGNTIYF.

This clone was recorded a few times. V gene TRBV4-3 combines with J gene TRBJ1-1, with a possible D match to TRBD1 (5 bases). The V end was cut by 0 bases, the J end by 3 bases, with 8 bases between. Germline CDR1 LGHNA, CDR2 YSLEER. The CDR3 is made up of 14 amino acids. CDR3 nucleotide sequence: TGCGCCAGCAGCCAAGATGTGGGGGACACTGAAGCTTTCTTT. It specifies CASSQDVGDTEAFF.

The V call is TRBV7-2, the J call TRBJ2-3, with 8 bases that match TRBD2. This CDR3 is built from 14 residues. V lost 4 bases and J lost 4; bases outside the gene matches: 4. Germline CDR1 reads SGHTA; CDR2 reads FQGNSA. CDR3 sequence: CASSWRGGPDTQYF. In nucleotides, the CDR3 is TGTGCCAGCAGCTGGCGCGGGGGGCCAGATACGCAGTATTTT.

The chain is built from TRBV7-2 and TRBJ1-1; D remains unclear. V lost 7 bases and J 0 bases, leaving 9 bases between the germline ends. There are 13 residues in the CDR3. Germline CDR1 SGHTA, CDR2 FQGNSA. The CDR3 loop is CASKYDMNTEAFF. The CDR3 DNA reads TGTGCCAGCAAATACGATATGAACACTGAAGCTTTCTTT.

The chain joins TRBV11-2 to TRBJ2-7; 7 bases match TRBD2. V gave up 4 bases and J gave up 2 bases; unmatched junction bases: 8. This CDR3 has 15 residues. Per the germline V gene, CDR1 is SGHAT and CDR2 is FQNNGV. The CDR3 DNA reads TGTGCCAGCAGCTCAAGACAAGCGGGACCCTACGAGCAGTACTTC. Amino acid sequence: CASSSRQAGPYEQYF.

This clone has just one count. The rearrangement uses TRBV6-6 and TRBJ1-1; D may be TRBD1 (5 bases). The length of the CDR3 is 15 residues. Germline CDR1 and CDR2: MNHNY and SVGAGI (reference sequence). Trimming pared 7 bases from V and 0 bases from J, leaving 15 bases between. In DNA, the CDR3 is TGTGCCAGCAATCCGTTCAGGGCGTTGAACACTGAAGCTTTCTTT. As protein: CASNPFRALNTEAFF.